The sequence of this T cell receptor (beta chain) was determined in a study of CD8+CD57+ T cells in acquired aplastic anemia. Study background: Quantities of DNA derived from sorted CD4+ and CD8+ cells averaged 3.2 ug. Mean read depth for CD4+ cells from healthy donors was 10 million to 13 million. Study results and limitations: No significant difference in CD8+ Simpson's diversity was found between patients and controls.

According to the study, genomic DNA was the template for TCR beta VDJ and CDR3 profiling. Each CDR3 protein is one row after TCRdb ran MiXCR on the reads. The sample has just over 400,000 distinct CDR3 sequences; approximately 70% are singletons. The germline V gene encodes CDR1 SGDLS and CDR2 YYNGEE. This CDR3 is 16 amino acids long. With regard to this clonotype: The antigen remains undetermined. Sequence at one end of the junction differs from germline and may be a read error.

What was sequenced was sorted CD4+, CD8+, or CD8+CD57+ T cells (not recorded which) from PBMCs. The chain carries TRBV9 and TRBJ1-2; D call uncertain. The origin of this receptor is a human donor in good health, serving as a control. In DNA, the CDR3 is TGTGCCAGCAGCGTGGCGACACAATGTTCTAACTGTGGCTACACCTTC. Its protein product is CASSVATQCSNCGYTF.